The rows below give T cell receptor beta chains drawn from one sample of a study of post-analysis software for immune sequencing data. TCRdb fed the PCR reads into MiXCR, producing one record per CDR3 protein. The table shows just over 250,000 distinct CDR3 sequences, with roughly a third occurring only once. The source material was blood. Receptors were obtained from a girl aged 10-17 years with multiple sclerosis. Each CDR3 is given with its conserved first and last residue. Each record gives: D gene, V gene, clone size, J gene, CDR3 protein, CDR3 DNA. The D gene is left open where the match is weak. The size field is filled for only some rows; it gives once, few, many or a size class.

D: -; V: TRBV20-1; size: many; J: TRBJ2-4; CDR3: CSAPQGAKNIQYF; DNA: TGCAGTGCCCCCCAGGGGGCCAAAAACATTCAGTACTTC
D: -; V: TRBV7-2; size: many; J: TRBJ1-1; CDR3: CASSLGGGMNTEAFF; DNA: TGTGCCAGCAGCTTAGGAGGCGGGATGAACACTGAAGCTTTCTTT
D: -; V: TRBV2; size: many; J: TRBJ1-2; CDR3: CASSEQGRPGRGYTF; DNA: TGTGCCAGCAGTGAACAGGGGCGCCCGGGTCGGGGCTACACCTTC
D: -; V: TRBV27; size: many; J: TRBJ2-1; CDR3: CASTTDNYNEQFF; DNA: TGTGCCAGCACCACGGACAATTACAATGAGCAGTTCTTC
D: -; V: TRBV20-1; size: many; J: TRBJ2-1; CDR3: CSATDSGRGTYNEQFF; DNA: TGCAGTGCTACTGATAGCGGACGAGGGACCTACAATGAGCAGTTCTTC
D: -; V: TRBV24-1; size: many; J: TRBJ2-5; CDR3: CATSDLAGQGGETQYF; DNA: TGTGCCACCAGTGATTTGGCTGGACAGGGAGGGGAGACCCAGTACTTC
D: -; V: TRBV4-1; size: many; J: TRBJ1-5; CDR3: CASSQDQERNQPQHF; DNA: TGCGCCAGCAGCCAAGATCAAGAGAGGAATCAGCCCCAGCATTTT
D: TRBD1; V: TRBV20-1; size: many; J: TRBJ1-1; CDR3: CSASGGGDTEAFF; DNA: TGCAGTGCTAGTGGAGGGGGCGACACTGAAGCTTTCTTT
D: -; V: TRBV20-1; size: -; J: TRBJ1-1; CDR3: CSARDSPGKTNTEAFF; DNA: TGCAGTGCTAGAGATTCCCCAGGGAAAACGAACACTGAAGCTTTCTTT
D: TRBD1; V: TRBV7-9; size: many; J: TRBJ1-4; CDR3: CASSSGGLHEKLFF; DNA: TGTGCCAGCAGCTCAGGGGGTTTGCATGAAAAACTGTTTTTT
D: TRBD2; V: TRBV15; size: -; J: TRBJ2-3; CDR3: CATSRDRREGADTQYF; DNA: TGTGCCACCAGCAGAGACAGGCGGGAGGGAGCCGATACGCAGTATTTT
D: TRBD2; V: TRBV9; size: many; J: TRBJ2-1; CDR3: CASSVGAGLAGDNEQFF; DNA: TGTGCCAGCAGCGTAGGGGCCGGACTAGCGGGAGACAATGAGCAGTTCTTC
D: -; V: TRBV4-3; size: once; J: TRBJ2-3; CDR3: CASSQEGTFGQGTDTQYF; DNA: TGCGCCAGCAGCCAAGAGGGTACTTTTGGTCAGGGGACAGATACGCAGTATTTT
D: TRBD2; V: TRBV7-3; size: many; J: TRBJ2-1; CDR3: CASSLHGDYTFF; DNA: TGTGCCAGCAGCCTCCATGGGGACTATACGTTCTTC
D: -; V: TRBV12-3/TRBV12-4; size: many; J: TRBJ2-5; CDR3: CASTLLGGRETQYF; DNA: TGTGCCAGCACCCTACTCGGGGGGCGGGAGACCCAGTACTTC
D: -; V: TRBV30; size: -; J: TRBJ2-5; CDR3: CAWSLAYQETQYF; DNA: TGTGCCTGGAGCCTAGCGTACCAAGAGACCCAGTACTTC
D: TRBD1; V: TRBV4-1; size: many; J: TRBJ1-4; CDR3: CASSQRDRVGEKLFF; DNA: TGCGCCAGCAGCCAGAGGGACAGGGTCGGCGAAAAACTGTTTTTT
D: -; V: TRBV12-3/TRBV12-4; size: -; J: TRBJ2-5; CDR3: CASSLRRIQETQYF; DNA: TGTGCCAGCAGTTTACGGCGGATCCAAGAGACCCAGTACTTC
D: TRBD1; V: TRBV5-1; size: many; J: TRBJ1-2; CDR3: CASGGQEPDYGYTF; DNA: TGCGCCAGCGGGGGACAGGAACCCGACTATGGCTACACCTTC
D: -; V: TRBV6-2/TRBV6-3; size: -; J: TRBJ2-7; CDR3: CASSYSTGSEYF; DNA: TGTGCCAGCAGTTACTCGACGGGGTCTGAGTACTTC
D: TRBD1; V: TRBV5-1; size: many; J: TRBJ2-1; CDR3: CASTLGQGNEQFF; DNA: TGCGCCAGCACTTTGGGACAGGGCAATGAGCAGTTCTTC
D: -; V: TRBV29-1; size: -; J: TRBJ2-6; CDR3: CSVVSGANVLTF; DNA: TGCAGCGTTGTCTCCGGGGCCAACGTCCTGACTTTC
D: -; V: TRBV18; size: many; J: TRBJ2-5; CDR3: CASSPNGTVRETQYF; DNA: TGTGCCAGCTCACCAAATGGAACAGTCCGAGAGACCCAGTACTTC
D: TRBD2; V: TRBV7-7; size: many; J: TRBJ2-5; CDR3: CASSGAGGQETQYF; DNA: TGTGCCAGCAGTGGAGCGGGGGGGCAAGAGACCCAGTACTTC
D: -; V: TRBV5-1; size: -; J: TRBJ1-1; CDR3: CASSSLPGRNTEAFF; DNA: TGCGCCAGCAGCTCCCTTCCGGGGAGGAACACTGAAGCTTTCTTT
D: -; V: TRBV20-1; size: many; J: TRBJ2-3; CDR3: CSARDTRGNTFTDTQYF; DNA: TGCAGTGCTAGAGACACGCGGGGAAACACTTTCACAGATACGCAGTATTTT
D: TRBD2; V: TRBV10-3; size: -; J: TRBJ2-5; CDR3: CAISAAGGREREETQYF; DNA: TGTGCCATCAGTGCGGCGGGGGGCAGGGAAAGGGAGGAGACCCAGTACTTC
D: -; V: TRBV5-1; size: -; J: TRBJ2-1; CDR3: CASSFSGTQYNEQFF; DNA: TGCGCCAGCAGCTTCTCCGGGACCCAATACAATGAGCAGTTCTTC
D: TRBD2; V: TRBV6-1; size: many; J: TRBJ2-3; CDR3: CASSIAGGGADTQYF; DNA: TGTGCCAGCAGTATAGCGGGGGGAGGAGCAGATACGCAGTATTTT
D: TRBD2; V: TRBV7-2; size: many; J: TRBJ2-1; CDR3: CASSPTSGMAGSYNEQFF; DNA: TGTGCCAGCAGCCCGACTAGCGGGATGGCGGGCTCCTACAATGAGCAGTTCTTC
D: -; V: TRBV29-1; size: -; J: TRBJ2-5; CDR3: CSRVPVQETQYF; DNA: TGCAGCCGAGTACCAGTTCAAGAGACCCAGTACTTC
D: -; V: TRBV2; size: -; J: TRBJ1-3; CDR3: CASSGAGSGNTIYF; DNA: TGTGCCAGCAGTGGGGCAGGCTCTGGAAACACCATATATTTT
D: TRBD1; V: TRBV3-1; size: -; J: TRBJ1-5; CDR3: CASSQEGQVLNQPQHF; DNA: TGTGCCAGCAGCCAAGAAGGACAGGTTCTCAATCAGCCCCAGCATTTT
D: TRBD2; V: TRBV3-1; size: many; J: TRBJ2-3; CDR3: CASSPAGGPTDTQYF; DNA: TGTGCCAGCAGCCCAGCGGGAGGACCCACAGATACGCAGTATTTT
D: TRBD2; V: TRBV29-1; size: -; J: TRBJ2-1; CDR3: CSVDSTVPSGGPGNGQFF; DNA: TGCAGCGTCGATTCGACAGTCCCTTCGGGAGGGCCTGGCAATGGGCAGTTCTTC
D: -; V: TRBV7-2; size: many; J: TRBJ1-2; CDR3: CASSSNWSGNYGYTF; DNA: TGTGCCAGCAGCTCTAACTGGTCAGGGAACTATGGCTACACCTTC
D: -; V: TRBV7-2; size: many; J: TRBJ1-1; CDR3: CASSFGQLTEAFF; DNA: TGTGCCAGCAGCTTTGGGCAGCTCACTGAAGCTTTCTTT
D: -; V: TRBV12-3/TRBV12-4; size: few; J: TRBJ1-1; CDR3: CASSLFGGAMNTEAFF; DNA: TGTGCCAGCAGTTTATTCGGAGGCGCCATGAACACTGAAGCTTTCTTT
D: TRBD1; V: TRBV14; size: -; J: TRBJ2-2; CDR3: CASSLRQGDTGELFF; DNA: TGTGCCAGCAGCCTCAGACAGGGTGACACCGGGGAGCTGTTTTTT
D: TRBD2; V: TRBV29-1; size: -; J: TRBJ2-7; CDR3: CSVVGGTSGSLGYEQYF; DNA: TGCAGCGTTGTGGGGGGGACTAGCGGGAGTCTTGGTTACGAGCAGTACTTC
D: TRBD1; V: TRBV10-3; size: -; J: TRBJ2-3; CDR3: CAITDGRGLTDTQYF; DNA: TGTGCCATCACAGACGGCAGGGGGTTAACAGATACGCAGTATTTT
D: TRBD2; V: TRBV10-3; size: many; J: TRBJ2-5; CDR3: CAISAGLAVETQYF; DNA: TGTGCCATCAGTGCCGGACTAGCGGTGGAGACCCAGTACTTC
D: -; V: TRBV11-1; size: few; J: TRBJ2-1; CDR3: CASSFQPINEQFF; DNA: TGTGCCAGCAGCTTTCAACCGATCAATGAGCAGTTCTTC
D: -; V: TRBV6-5; size: -; J: TRBJ2-1; CDR3: CASTLPGAKDNEQFF; DNA: TGTGCCAGCACCCTTCCGGGGGCGAAGGACAATGAGCAGTTCTTC
D: -; V: TRBV3-1; size: many; J: TRBJ2-3; CDR3: CASSQEAGTATDTQYF; DNA: TGTGCCAGCAGCCAAGAGGCTGGAACAGCCACAGATACGCAGTATTTT